Shown below are 27 T cell receptor beta chains from a single sample sequenced in a study of early T cells in non-severe SARS-CoV-2 infection. TCRdb analysed the 5' RACE reads with MiXCR anew, one entry per CDR3 protein. Of some 25,000 distinct CDR3 sequences in the sample, roughly 4% are singletons; the top ten hold over 9%. The sample comprised whole blood. The origin of the receptors is an adult who was a healthcare worker with PCR-confirmed SARS-CoV-2 infection or an uninfected control (not recorded which).

This clonotype was counted many times. The chain links TRBV18 to TRBJ1-1; D is undetermined. Trimming removed 3 bases from V and 11 bases from J, with 10 bases in between. In germline, CDR1 is KGHSH, CDR2 LQKENI. The CDR3 is made up of 11 amino acids. The CDR3, as DNA: TGTGCCAGCTCACCCGATACTGTTGCTTTCTTT. Its protein product is CASSPDTVAFF.

This clonotype has at least ten counts. V and J are TRBV5-1 and TRBJ1-5; 7 bases align to TRBD1. The CDR3 totals 15 residues. J lost 7 bases, V lost 4 bases, and 11 bases had no gene match. Germline V gives CDR1 SGHRS, CDR2 YFSETQ. CDR3 loop: CASSPSDREGQPQHF. The CDR3 DNA follows: TGCGCCAGCAGCCCTTCTGACAGGGAGGGACAGCCCCAGCATTTT.

There are many counts of this clonotype. The chain carries TRBV28 and TRBJ2-7; D ambiguous. Trimming took 1 base from V and 6 from J, leaving 7 bases between them. This CDR3 has 12 amino acids. Germline assignment: CDR1 MDHEN and CDR2 SYDVKM. DNA for the CDR3: TGTGCCAGCAGTTTATCAGGTGCCGAGCAGTACTTC. It codes for CASSLSGAEQYF.

There are many counts of this clonotype. V and J are TRBV6-6 and TRBJ2-2, with D hard to call. Germline assignment: CDR1 MNHNY and CDR2 SVGAGI (reference sequence). This CDR3 is 14 amino acids long. Trimming removed 4 bases at V and 4 bases at J, with 10 bases between. CDR3 region: CASSSRSGTGELFF. Written as DNA, the CDR3 is TGTGCCAGCAGTTCCCGGTCGGGCACCGGGGAGCTGTTTTTT.

This clonotype was observed at least ten times. The gene calls are TRBV11-3 and TRBJ2-3; TRBD1 agrees at 9 bases. This CDR3 has 16 amino acids. Germline V gives CDR1 SGHNT, CDR2 YENEEA. V lost 6 bases, J lost 0 bases, and 7 bases stayed unmatched. The CDR3 spells CASSTGQGLSTDTQYF. The CDR3 DNA is TGTGCCAGCAGTACTGGACAGGGGTTAAGCACAGATACGCAGTATTTT.

This clonotype has just a few counts. This rearrangement joins TRBV10-1 to TRBJ2-1; no clear D gene. Trimming took off 5 bases at V and 0 bases at J, with 23 bases between the two ends. Germline CDR1 is WNHNN and CDR2 is SYGVQD (reference sequence). The CDR3 covers 19 residues. The DNA for the CDR3 is TGCGCCAGCAGTAGCCTGTCACGGATGGGCAACAGCTCCTACAATGAGCAGTTCTTC. Encoded protein: CASSSLSRMGNSSYNEQFF.

This clonotype was counted ten times or more. J is TRBJ2-4 and V is TRBV5-1; D remains unclear. The CDR3 consists of 17 residues. Germline CDR1 is SGHRS and CDR2 is YFSETQ. Trimming removed 6 bases from V and 8 bases from J, with 27 bases in between. CDR3 DNA sequence: TGCGCCAGCACAAATGGCGTTTCCCACTCTCGGTGGGACATTCAGTACTTC. Protein sequence: CASTNGVSHSRWDIQYF.

This clonotype was picked up many times. V is TRBV27 and J is TRBJ2-7, with 12 bases fitting TRBD2. There are 16 residues in the CDR3. CDR1 and CDR2 from the germline V gene are MNHEY and SMNVEV (reference sequence). J gave up 8 bases and V 2 bases, and 10 bases lay outside the gene matches. The CDR3 here is CASSLTATSGSVKQYF. CDR3 DNA sequence: TGTGCCAGCAGTTTAACGGCGACTAGCGGGAGTGTGAAGCAGTACTTC.

This clonotype has just a few counts. The CDR3 bases are TGTGCCAGCAGAACGACAGGACAGGGTTCGGATACGCAGTATTTT. Protein sequence: CASRTTGQGSDTQYF. The chain combines TRBV6-2 or TRBV6-3 with TRBJ2-3, with 8 bases matching TRBD1. Germline lookup yields CDR1 MNHEY and CDR2 SVGEGT. The CDR3 sequence is 15 residues long. Trimming took 6 bases from V and 6 from J; bases not matched to a gene: 11.

This clonotype was counted at least ten times. The chain combines TRBV12-3 or TRBV12-4 with TRBJ2-7, with 13 bases matching TRBD2. Trimming cost V 5 bases and J 4 bases; bases outside gene matches: 5. The CDR3 is 15 amino acids. The CDR3 sequence is CASSGGLAGAYEQYF. CDR3 nucleotide sequence: TGTGCCAGCAGTGGAGGACTAGCGGGAGCATACGAGCAGTACTTC.

This clonotype was seen ten or more times. This sequence joins TRBV3-1 and TRBJ2-5; TRBD1 is a possible D gene (6 bases). There are 16 residues in the CDR3. Germline CDR1 reads LGHDT; CDR2 reads YNNKEL (reference sequence). V was shortened by 0 bases and J by 1 base, with 12 bases between the two germline ends. CDR3 nucleotides: TGTGCCAGCAGCCAAGAGTTCGGCAGGGGCCAAGAGACCCAGTACTTC. This codes for CASSQEFGRGQETQYF.

This clonotype was found many times. V gene TRBV7-2 combines with J gene TRBJ2-5; 9 bases agree with TRBD1. V was pared by 4 bases and J by 5 bases, with 8 bases of the junction left unmatched. The CDR3 extends over 15 amino acids. The germline V gene has CDR1 SGHTA and CDR2 FQGNSA. The CDR3 reads CASSSRDRVGETQYF. CDR3 in DNA: TGTGCCAGCAGCTCCCGGGACAGGGTGGGGGAGACCCAGTACTTC.

This clonotype was seen many times. CDR3 sequence: CASSDSSQGNSPLHF. CDR3 DNA sequence: TGTGCCAGCAGTGACTCGTCGCAGGGGAATTCACCCCTCCACTTT. The chain is built from TRBV6-4 and TRBJ1-6, with D possibly TRBD1 on 6 matching bases. V dropped 0 bases and J dropped 7 bases, with 10 bases sitting between them. The germline V gene encodes CDR1 MRHNA and CDR2 SNTAGT. This CDR3 region has 15 residues.

This clonotype counts as medium-sized (0.01 to 0.1%). The V gene is TRBV29-1, the J gene TRBJ1-1; tentative D call: TRBD1 (5 bases). The V gene's germline CDR1 is SQVTM and CDR2 ANQGSEA. The CDR3 extends over 10 amino acids. V was clipped by 7 bases and J by 3 bases, with 6 bases between them. The chain's CDR3 is CSAGDTEAFF. Here the CDR3 DNA reads TGCAGCGCGGGGGACACTGAAGCTTTCTTT. The full variable domain, its missing parts supplied by reference TRBV29-1 and TRBJ1-1, is SAVISQKPSRDICQRGTSLTIQCQVDSQVTMMFWYRQQPGQSLTLIATANQGSEATYESGFVIDKFPISRPNLTFSTLTVSNMSPEDSSIYLCSAGDTEAFFGQGTRLTVV.

In its sample, this clonotype was seen many times. CDR3 residues: CASSPPALETQYF. The CDR3 bases are TGTGCCAGCAGCCCCCCGGCGCTAGAGACCCAGTACTTC. The rearrangement joins TRBV7-6 to TRBJ2-5; D remains unclear. Germline V gene data show CDR1 as SGHVS and CDR2 as FNYEAQ. Trimming removed 5 bases at V and 4 bases at J, with 11 bases between. The CDR3 runs 13 residues.

CDR3 region: CASSSRGGSTDTQYF. In DNA, the CDR3 is TGTGCCAGCAGCTCCAGGGGCGGAAGCACAGATACGCAGTATTTT. The chain employs TRBV7-9 and TRBJ2-3; D is perhaps TRBD1 (6 bases). Germline V gene sequence: CDR1 SEHNR, CDR2 FQNEAQ (reference sequence). This CDR3 contains 15 residues. V lost 4 bases, J lost 0 bases, and 11 bases lay in between. The full variable domain, its missing parts supplied by reference TRBV7-9 and TRBJ2-3, is DTGVSQNPRHKITKRGQNVTFRCDPISEHNRLYWYRQTLGQGPEFLTYFQNEAQLEKSRLLSDRFSAERPKGSFSTLEIQRTEQGDSAMYLCASSSRGGSTDTQYFGPGTRLTVL.

This clonotype was detected ten times or more. The V and J genes are TRBV11-1 and TRBJ2-3, with 10 bases that match TRBD2. Per the germline V gene, CDR1 is SGHAT and CDR2 is FQDESV (reference sequence). The V gene end was trimmed by 5 bases and the J gene end by 2 bases; junction bases not matched to a gene: 10. CDR3 length: 17 residues. CDR3 nucleotides: TGTGCCAGCAGCCCTATTCTAGGACTAGCGGTCACAGATACGCAGTATTTT. Protein sequence: CASSPILGLAVTDTQYF.

The sample holds a few counts of this clonotype. The V and J genes are TRBV20-1 and TRBJ2-1, with 8 bases fitting TRBD2. This CDR3 contains 15 residues. Germline V lookup: CDR1 DFQATT, CDR2 SNEGSKA (reference sequence). With V trimmed by 0 bases and J by 4 bases, 5 bases remained unmatched. This chain's CDR3 is CSARDLGGRYNEQFF. Here the CDR3 DNA reads TGCAGTGCTAGAGATCTTGGCGGGAGGTACAATGAGCAGTTCTTC.

This clonotype was detected a few times. This rearrangement joins TRBV2 to TRBJ1-4, with D tentatively TRBD1 (5 bases). The germline CDR1 and CDR2 sequences are SNHLY and FYNNEI. Trimming shortened V by 6 bases and J by 8 bases, and 22 bases separated the two germline ends. The CDR3 spans 16 residues. The CDR3 is CASRDRTGTILEKLFF. CDR3 DNA: TGTGCCAGCAGGGACCGAACCGGGACCATATTAGAAAAACTGTTTTTT.

This clonotype has a count of ten or more. The chain joins TRBV27 to TRBJ2-7; tentative D call: TRBD1 (5 bases). CDR1 is MNHEY and CDR2 is SMNVEV in the germline V gene (reference sequence). This CDR3 has 14 residues. The V gene lost 2 bases and the J gene lost 0 bases, with 8 bases spanning the gap. The CDR3 protein is CASSLQGHSYEQYF. CDR3 nucleotides: TGTGCCAGCAGTTTACAAGGACACTCCTACGAGCAGTACTTC.

This clonotype was recorded only once. The chain employs TRBV11-2 and TRBJ2-1, with D unclear. Germline CDR1 reads SGHAT; CDR2 reads FQNNGV. V was pared by 4 bases and J by 4 bases, with 11 bases between. CDR3 length: 14 amino acids. The CDR3 loop is CASSYNFAYNEQFF. The CDR3 DNA reads TGTGCCAGCAGCTATAACTTCGCTTACAATGAGCAGTTCTTC. The full variable domain, its missing parts supplied by reference TRBV11-2 and TRBJ2-1, is EAGVAQSPRYKIIEKRQSVAFWCNPISGHATLYWYQQILGQGPKLLIQFQNNGVVDDSQLPKDRFSAERLKGVDSTLKIQPAKLEDSAVYLCASSYNFAYNEQFFGPGTRLTVL.

This clonotype was seen many times. The chain links TRBV12-3 or TRBV12-4 to TRBJ2-3, with TRBD2 matching over 8 bases. The CDR3 totals 15 residues. With V trimmed by 1 base and J by 3 bases, 3 bases remained unmatched. The CDR3 DNA reads TGTGCCAGCAGTTTAGGCAGCGGGAGTACAGATACGCAGTATTTT. It specifies CASSLGSGSTDTQYF.

This clonotype was recorded many times. The V gene is TRBV7-9, the J gene TRBJ1-1; 7 bases map to TRBD1. There are 15 residues in the CDR3. J gave up 4 bases and V 5 bases, and 10 bases lay outside the gene matches. The V gene's germline CDR1 is SEHNR and CDR2 FQNEAQ (reference sequence). In DNA form, the CDR3 reads TGTGCCAGCAGCCGCGACAGGGACGGGTCCACTGAAGCTTTCTTT. Translating gives CASSRDRDGSTEAFF.

In its sample, this clonotype was seen a few times. This chain links TRBV29-1 with TRBJ2-7, with D perhaps matching TRBD1 (5 bases). The CDR3 sequence is 14 residues long. Germline V gene data show CDR1 as SQVTM and CDR2 as ANQGSEA. Trimming pared 5 bases from V and 2 bases from J, leaving 16 bases between. The CDR3 nucleotides read TGCAGCGTTACACTCTTACAGGCACCCTACGAGCAGTACTTC. Residues: CSVTLLQAPYEQYF.

This clonotype came up many times. This chain joins TRBV5-1 and TRBJ2-7, with TRBD2 matching 8 bases. Looked up from germline, CDR1 is SGHRS and CDR2 is YFSETQ. CDR3 length: 14 residues. Trimming took 2 bases from V and 7 from J; bases not matched to a gene: 8. CDR3 bases: TGCGCCAGCAGCTTCGGAGCGGGGGCGGGAGAGCAGTACTTC. Translating gives CASSFGAGAGEQYF.

The chain joins TRBV6-5 to TRBJ2-3; TRBD2 matches at 10 bases. The germline V gene encodes CDR1 MNHEY and CDR2 SVGAGI. The V and J ends lost 2 bases and 5 bases, in that order; junction bases with no gene match: 1. This CDR3 comprises 14 residues. The CDR3 DNA sequence: TGTGCCAGCAGTTACCGACTAGCGGGAGATACGCAGTATTTT. Translation gives CASSYRLAGDTQYF.

This clonotype was recorded many times. The chain links TRBV28 to TRBJ2-5; D uncertain. The CDR3 length is 16 residues. Germline CDR1 is MDHEN and CDR2 is SYDVKM. V was shortened by 6 bases and J by 5 bases, with 22 bases between the two germline ends. The CDR3 sequence is CASSGPAYRPGETQYF. CDR3 coding DNA: TGTGCCAGCAGCGGACCAGCATACCGACCCGGGGAGACCCAGTACTTC.